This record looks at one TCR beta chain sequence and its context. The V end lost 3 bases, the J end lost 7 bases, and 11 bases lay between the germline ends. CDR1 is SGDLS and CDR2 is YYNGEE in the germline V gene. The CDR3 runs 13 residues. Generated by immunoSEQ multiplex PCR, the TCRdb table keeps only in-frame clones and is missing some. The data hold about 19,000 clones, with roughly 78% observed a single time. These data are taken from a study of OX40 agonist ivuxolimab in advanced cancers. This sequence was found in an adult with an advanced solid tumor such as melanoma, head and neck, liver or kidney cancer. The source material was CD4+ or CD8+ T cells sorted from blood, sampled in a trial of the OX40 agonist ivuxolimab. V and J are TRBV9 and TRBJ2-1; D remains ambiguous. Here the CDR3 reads CASSDGFGNEQFF. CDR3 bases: TGTGCCAGCAGCGACGGGTTTGGGAATGAGCAGTTCTTC.